This section outlines one T cell receptor (beta chain) sequence together with its context. Its specificity is unknown. The sample comes from a study of T cells in Graves' hyperthyroidism and ophthalmopathy. Germline values: CDR1 SGHRS, CDR2 YFSETQ. V shed 0 bases, J shed 5 bases, and the junction held 7 bases outside the gene matches. The CDR3 runs to 16 residues. For the diagnoses, clinical symptoms, serum thyroxine and TRAb, thyroid ultrasound and orbital computed tomography were used. TCR beta CDR3 regions were amplified from RNA transcripts. First-round RT-PCR targeting the TCR CDR3 was performed with the HTBI primer set. TCRdb used MiXCR to reprocess the multiplex PCR reads, holding one entry per CDR3 protein. The repertoire consists of about 620,000 distinct CDR3 sequences, with 15% to 20% occurring once and the leading ten covering less than 4.5%. The study, taken as a whole, reports: In validation, the model predicted ophthalmopathy. These predictions came a median roughly 6.5 months before onset. In the blood, most expanded thyroid clonotypes above 0.001 appeared as well.

The clonotype comes from a woman in her 30s with Graves' hyperthyroidism. The chain carries TRBV5-1 and TRBJ2-1; TRBD2 matches 8 bases. The sequencing sample was made of blood. CDR3 nucleotides: TGCGCCAGCAGCTTGGATCCTAGCGGGTTAAACAATGAGCAGTTCTTC. This translates into CASSLDPSGLNNEQFF.